The 26 T cell receptor beta chains reported below all come from one sample, sequenced in a study of cytotoxic CD8 clonotypes in ibrutinib-treated CLL. Sequencing used immunoSEQ multiplex PCR; TCRdb keeps in-frame clones, though not all of them. The table has some 30,000 clones, about 70% seen once; the top ten hold roughly 48%. Material: PBMCs, obtained after 36 months of ibrutinib treatment. All receptors derive from a human donor with chronic lymphocytic leukemia.

The rearrangement joins TRBV7-8 to TRBJ2-2, with D perhaps given as TRBD1 or TRBD2 (6 bases each). V shed 2 bases and J shed 5 bases, with 12 bases lying between them. The CDR3 consists of 15 residues. Germline V CDR1 and CDR2: SGHVS, FQNEAQ. Here the CDR3 reads CASSLRGAATGELFF. The CDR3 DNA follows: TGTGCCAGCAGCTTAAGGGGGGCGGCAACCGGGGAGCTGTTTTTT. The complete variable domain, with remaining parts taken from reference TRBV7-8 and TRBJ2-2, reads GAGVSQSPRYKVAKRGQDVALRCDPISGHVSLFWYQQALGQGPEFLTYFQNEAQLDKSGLPSDRFFAERPEGSVSTLKIQRTQQEDSAVYLCASSLRGAATGELFFGEGSRLTVL.

The genes are TRBV4-3 and TRBJ2-7; D call uncertain. The CDR3 has 16 amino acids. Trimming left V 3 bases short and J 2 bases short, with 17 bases between. The germline V gene has CDR1 LGHNA and CDR2 YSLEER. CDR3 amino acids: CASSQSYMRPPYEQYF. The CDR3 nucleotides are TGCGCCAGCAGCCAGTCCTACATGCGCCCCCCCTACGAGCAGTACTTC.

The V and J genes are TRBV5-1 and TRBJ1-1; the match to TRBD1 covers 8 bases. J was trimmed by 4 bases and V by 4 bases; bases with no gene match: 6. This CDR3 comprises 14 residues. Germline assignment: CDR1 SGHRS and CDR2 YFSETQ. In DNA form, the CDR3 reads TGCGCCAGCAGCCAAAAGACAGGGGTCACTGAAGCTTTCTTT. This codes for CASSQKTGVTEAFF.

This clone was observed a few times. This chain uses TRBV5-6 with TRBJ2-7; the D gene is possibly TRBD2 (6 bases). The CDR3 sequence is 14 residues long. The V end was cut by 1 base, the J end by 1 base, with 9 bases between. Germline V lookup: CDR1 SGHDT, CDR2 YYEEEE. CDR3 nucleotides: TGTGCCAGCAGCTTGAGCGGGTCTTCCTACGAGCAGTACTTC. Amino acids: CASSLSGSSYEQYF.

The gene calls are TRBV4-1 and TRBJ2-5, with D possibly being TRBD2 (5 bases). Between the trimmed V and J ends, which lost 0 bases and 5 bases, there was a span of 13 bases. The CDR3 spans 15 residues. CDR1 is MGHRA and CDR2 is YSYEKL in the germline V gene. The CDR3 reads CASSQDYEGRETQYF. CDR3 in DNA: TGCGCCAGCAGCCAAGATTACGAGGGCAGGGAGACCCAGTACTTC.

The rearrangement links TRBV4-3 to TRBJ2-3; TRBD1 matches 7 bases. V dropped 1 base and J dropped 4; count of bases not matched to a gene: 17. The CDR3 covers 19 residues. Germline CDR1 reads LGHNA; CDR2 reads YSLEER. The CDR3 DNA reads as TGCGCCAGCAGCCAAGGCCCCAACCCGACAGGGTACGAATCAGATACGCAGTATTTT. Its protein product is CASSQGPNPTGYESDTQYF.

V and J are TRBV6-6 and TRBJ2-7; D gene ambiguous. The V end lost 6 bases, the J end lost 2 bases, and 11 bases lay between the germline ends. There are 13 residues in the CDR3. In germline, CDR1 is MNHNY, CDR2 SVGAGI (reference sequence). The CDR3 is CASSPSAPYEQYF. As DNA, the CDR3 is TGTGCCAGCAGCCCAAGCGCTCCCTACGAGCAGTACTTC.

J is TRBJ1-4 and V is TRBV5-1; 9 bases line up with TRBD1. The CDR3 loop spans 16 amino acids. Unmatched junction bases numbered 10, after V lost 4 bases and J lost 6 bases. Germline V gene lookup returns CDR1 SGHRS and CDR2 YFSETQ. The CDR3 protein is CASSGSQGAEDEKLFF. CDR3 bases: TGCGCCAGCAGCGGGTCACAGGGGGCCGAGGATGAAAAACTGTTTTTT.

V gene TRBV5-8 combines with J gene TRBJ2-1, with 8 bases matching TRBD1. V shed 3 bases, J shed 8 bases, and the junction held 7 bases outside the gene matches. This CDR3 region has 14 residues. Germline V CDR1 and CDR2: SGHTS, YDEGEE. CDR3 amino acids: CASSYGQGRDEQFF. Here the CDR3 DNA reads TGTGCCAGCAGCTACGGACAGGGTCGCGATGAGCAGTTCTTC.

The gene calls are TRBV5-1 and TRBJ2-7, with a possible D match to TRBD1 (6 bases). Germline CDR1 and CDR2: SGHRS and YFSETQ. Trimming cost V 0 bases and J 2 bases, with 18 bases left between them. The CDR3 length is 17 residues. The CDR3 here is CASSLAPYQQGTYEQYF. CDR3 nucleotides: TGCGCCAGCAGCTTGGCCCCGTACCAACAGGGAACCTACGAGCAGTACTTC.

V gene TRBV29-1 combines with J gene TRBJ2-1, with D perhaps TRBD2 (7 bases). V lost 7 bases, J lost 8 bases, and 15 bases lay in between. This CDR3 has 12 residues. CDR1 and CDR2 (germline): SQVTM, ANQGSEA. The CDR3 nucleotides read TGCAGCGGTGCAACAGGGAGGGATGAGCAGTTCTTC. Translating it yields CSGATGRDEQFF.

The V gene is TRBV30, the J gene TRBJ1-2; D is ambiguous. CDR1 GTSNPN and CDR2 SVGIG come from the germline V gene (reference sequence). The CDR3 sequence is 12 residues long. V lost 0 bases and J 4 bases, leaving 6 bases between the germline ends. The CDR3 reads CAWSVLSYGYTF. The CDR3 bases are TGTGCCTGGAGTGTACTAAGCTATGGCTACACCTTC.

CDR3 nucleotides: TGTGCCAGCAGTAACAGGGGAGTATTTACTGAAGCTTTCTTT. This translates into CASSNRGVFTEAFF. This chain connects TRBV6-1 to TRBJ1-1; TRBD1 aligns across 7 bases. Per germline, CDR1 MNHNS and CDR2 SASEGT. V lost 5 bases to trimming and J lost 5 bases; unmatched junction nucleotides: 8. The CDR3 runs 14 residues.

This chain joins TRBV27 and TRBJ1-5; D gene ambiguous. The V gene's germline CDR1 is MNHEY and CDR2 SMNVEV (reference sequence). V lost 3 bases and J 0 bases, leaving 9 bases between the germline ends. This CDR3 has 15 residues. CDR3 region: CASSLFPNSNQPQHF. CDR3 nucleotide sequence: TGTGCCAGCAGTTTGTTTCCGAATAGCAATCAGCCCCAGCATTTT.

The rearrangement uses TRBV30 and TRBJ2-7; 9 positions agree with TRBD1. V was clipped by 5 bases and J by 3 bases; unmatched bases: 8. CDR1 and CDR2 (germline): GTSNPN, SVGIG (reference sequence). The CDR3 is 14 residues long. CDR3 loop: CAWDHGTGIYEQYF. The CDR3 DNA sequence: TGTGCCTGGGACCACGGGACAGGGATCTACGAGCAGTACTTC.

This chain connects TRBV7-3 to TRBJ2-2; perhaps D is TRBD1 or TRBD2 (5 bases each). With 6 bases removed from V and 5 bases from J, the gap between germline ends came to 16 bases. This CDR3 comprises 15 residues. Germline CDR1 reads SGHTA; CDR2 reads FQGTGA. CDR3: CASRSGTAVTGELFF. CDR3 bases: TGTGCCAGCAGGTCTGGGACGGCCGTAACCGGGGAGCTGTTTTTT.

The chain couples TRBV5-4 to TRBJ1-6; 9 nucleotides line up with TRBD1. Germline V gene data show CDR1 as SGHNT and CDR2 as YYREEE (reference sequence). The CDR3 has 18 residues. Trimming took 4 bases from V and 3 from J; bases not matched to a gene: 11. The CDR3 here is CASSAAGTGMFYNSPLHF. The DNA of the CDR3 is TGTGCCAGCAGCGCAGCCGGGACAGGGATGTTCTATAATTCACCCCTCCACTTT.

The CDR3 region has the DNA TGTGCCAGTAGTAGAGACGCTAGCAATCAGCCCCAGCATTTT. This sequence encodes CASSRDASNQPQHF. The J gene is TRBJ1-5, the V gene TRBV19; D is uncertain. CDR1 and CDR2 from the germline V gene are LNHDA and SQIVND (reference sequence). The CDR3 spans 14 residues. V lost 4 bases, J lost 0 bases, and 7 bases lay in between.

The genes are TRBV9 and TRBJ1-6; D might be TRBD1 (5 bases). The CDR3 covers 13 residues. The germline CDR1 and CDR2 sequences are SGDLS and YYNGEE. V was trimmed by 4 bases and J by 10 bases, leaving 12 bases between them. CDR3 residues: CASSLRGESPLHF. CDR3 DNA sequence: TGTGCCAGCAGCTTGAGAGGGGAATCACCCCTCCACTTT.

The V gene is TRBV19, the J gene TRBJ1-2, with 7 positions matching TRBD1. The CDR3 extends over 14 amino acids. Per the germline V gene, CDR1 is LNHDA and CDR2 is SQIVND (reference sequence). Unmatched junction bases numbered 7, after V lost 4 bases and J lost 5 bases. CDR3 amino acids: CASSTDRPGYGYTF. The CDR3 region has the DNA TGTGCCAGTAGTACGGACAGGCCCGGGTATGGCTACACCTTC.

The rearrangement uses TRBV2 and TRBJ2-7; D ambiguous. CDR1 is SNHLY, CDR2 FYNNEI, per germline. There are 15 residues in the CDR3. Trimming took 3 bases from V and 3 from J, leaving 15 bases between them. As DNA, the CDR3 is TGTGCCAGCAGTGAGTATTCGGGTACTATCTACGAGCAGTACTTC. As protein: CASSEYSGTIYEQYF.

This chain joins TRBV9 and TRBJ1-1; 7 bases align to TRBD1. CDR3 length: 15 residues. V dropped 3 bases and J dropped 3; count of bases not matched to a gene: 8. CDR1 is SGDLS and CDR2 is YYNGEE in the germline V gene. CDR3 loop: CASSEGTAPDTEAFF. CDR3 DNA: TGTGCCAGCAGCGAGGGGACAGCCCCTGACACTGAAGCTTTCTTT.

The rearrangement links TRBV7-9 to TRBJ2-1, with 7 bases lining up with TRBD2. The CDR3 is 16 residues long. The ends lost 5 bases at V and 4 bases at J; junction bases unmatched: 11. The V gene's germline CDR1 is SEHNR and CDR2 FQNEAQ (reference sequence). The CDR3 is CASSVGAGSLYNEQFF. CDR3 in DNA: TGTGCCAGCAGCGTAGGAGCGGGGTCCTTATACAATGAGCAGTTCTTC.

The chain employs TRBV4-3 and TRBJ1-2, with D possibly TRBD1 on 6 matching bases. Per germline, CDR1 LGHNA and CDR2 YSLEER. The CDR3 runs 15 residues. Trimming left V 0 bases short and J 3 bases short, with 11 bases between. CDR3 sequence: CASSQDLGGHYGYTF. CDR3 nucleotide sequence: TGCGCCAGCAGCCAAGATCTGGGGGGCCACTATGGCTACACCTTC.

The CDR3 sequence is CASSVGPTGPQHF. CDR3 DNA sequence: TGTGCCAGCAGCGTAGGACCTACAGGGCCCCAGCATTTT. The chain joins TRBV9 to TRBJ1-5, with D possibly TRBD1 on 5 matching bases. Germline V gene sequence: CDR1 SGDLS, CDR2 YYNGEE. CDR3 length: 13 residues. The V gene lost 0 bases and the J gene lost 9 bases, with 10 bases spanning the gap.

The V and J genes are TRBV27 and TRBJ2-7; possibly TRBD1 for D (6 bases). Germline CDR1 MNHEY, CDR2 SMNVEV (reference sequence). Trimming removed 4 bases at V and 0 bases at J, with 10 bases between. This CDR3 region has 14 residues. CDR3 nucleotides: TGTGCCAGCAGTTGGCAGGGGAGCTCCTACGAGCAGTACTTC. This gives the protein CASSWQGSSYEQYF.